This T cell receptor (beta chain) originates from a study of PD-L1 blockade in urothelial cancer. The overall study: Treatment start was followed by blood analysis at 3 weeks (second dose) and again at 6 weeks.

Specified time point: pretreatment peripheral blood. Measured with immunoSEQ multiplex PCR; TCRdb has only the in-frame clones, and not every one. The sample holds roughly 55,000 clones, about 86% seen once. Germline loops: CDR1 SGHDT, CDR2 YYEEEE. Trimming took 5 bases from V and 2 from J; bases not matched to a gene: 8. The CDR3 runs 15 residues. The chain employs TRBV5-6 and TRBJ1-1; 8 bases line up with TRBD1. Sequences were derived from PBMCs, sampled around atezolizumab (anti-PD-L1) treatment. This receptor was taken from a man in his 60s with urothelial cancer. For the CDR3, the DNA is TGTGCCAGCAGACCCCCGGGACAGGCAAACACTGAAGCTTTCTTT. Amino acid sequence: CASRPPGQANTEAFF. Looking up the rest from reference TRBV5-6 and TRBJ1-1 gives the full variable domain: DAGVTQSPTHLIKTRGQQVTLRCSPKSGHDTVSWYQQALGQGPQFIFQYYEEEERQRGNFPDRFSGHQFPNYSSELNVNALLLGDSALYLCASRPPGQANTEAFFGQGTRLTVV.